The clone carrying this T cell receptor (beta chain) is termed medium-sized (0.01 to 0.1%). The antigen is unknown. The sample is drawn from a study of liver allograft versus peripheral blood T cells. Study at large: Recipients' peripheral blood supplied the T cell receptor repertoires against which those in transplanted livers were compared.

Study-wide points: In liver allografts, T cell receptor repertoires reportedly differed from the repertoires found in peripheral blood.

One entry per CDR3 protein, called by TCRdb with MiXCR from the reads. The sample consists of about 3,500 distinct CDR3 sequences, 13% to 15% of them appearing once. The source of this sequence is a human patient who had a liver transplant. Some T cells may be graft donor cells.

The CDR3 here is CAWSIGSGLGHNEQFF. As DNA, the CDR3 is TGTGCCTGGAGTATCGGGAGCGGGTTGGGCCACAATGAGCAGTTCTTC. V and J are TRBV30 and TRBJ2-1; tentatively, D is TRBD2 (6 bases). V was shortened by 2 bases and J by 5 bases, with 19 bases between the two germline ends. Looked up from germline, CDR1 is GTSNPN and CDR2 is SVGIG (reference sequence). The CDR3 is made up of 16 amino acids.